Listed here is a single T cell receptor (beta chain). Antigen: not known. This sample stems from a study of PD-1 blockade in classical Hodgkin lymphoma. Regarding the study as a whole: Reasons behind the repertoire differences stay unclear, perhaps disease activity or earlier therapy. With CD4+ cells, TCR diversity rose significantly by C4D1, but not with CD8+ cells.

TCRdb keeps only in-frame clones here, not all; method: immunoSEQ multiplex PCR. The table lists about 30,000 clones, roughly 76% of them singletons. Relapses following autologous stem cell transplantation were seen in all patients, with brentuximab vedotin exposure varying. CDR3 length: 13 amino acids. Trimming removed 6 bases from V and 4 bases from J, with 9 bases in between. The germline CDR1 and CDR2 sequences are MNHNS and SASEGT. Specimen: peripheral blood mononuclear cells (PBMCs), collected before the second cycle of nivolumab. This chain connects TRBV6-1 to TRBJ2-2, with D perhaps TRBD1 (5 bases). The sequence was collected from a human donor with classical Hodgkin lymphoma. CDR3 sequence reads: CASSSGSTGELFF. The CDR3, as DNA: TGTGCCAGCAGCTCAGGGTCCACCGGGGAGCTGTTTTTT.